This is a list of T cell receptor beta chains from one sample in a study of blood T cell repertoires in COVID-19. Clones were sequenced by immunoSEQ multiplex PCR, and TCRdb holds only the in-frame ones, with some missing. Of 150,000 to 160,000 clones in the sample, 78% were seen once. The sample taken for sequencing was peripheral blood. The receptor set was obtained from a man of 80 years or more with acute or convalescent COVID-19. Each CDR3 is given with its conserved first and last residue. The order of the fields is clone size, V gene, J gene, D gene, CDR3 DNA, CDR3 protein. D genes are given only for firm matches. A row's size may be missing; if present it is once, few, many or a size class.

clone size: .; V gene: TRBV19; J gene: TRBJ2-7; D gene: .; CDR3 DNA: TGTGCCAGTAGTACCACGGAGAGCCCTTTCGAGCAGTACTTC; CDR3 protein: CASSTTESPFEQYF
clone size: .; V gene: TRBV6-2/TRBV6-3; J gene: TRBJ1-4; D gene: TRBD1; CDR3 DNA: TGTGCCAGCAGTTGGGACAGGGAGAAGGCGGCTAATGAAAAACTGTTTTTT; CDR3 protein: CASSWDREKAANEKLFF
clone size: .; V gene: TRBV2; J gene: TRBJ2-7; D gene: .; CDR3 DNA: TGTGCCAGCATTAAAGATATGGGGGCTTACGAGCAGTACTTC; CDR3 protein: CASIKDMGAYEQYF
clone size: .; V gene: TRBV4-2; J gene: TRBJ1-6; D gene: .; CDR3 DNA: TGTGCCAGCAGCCAAGACCGGCAGGATAATTCACCCCTCCACTTT; CDR3 protein: CASSQDRQDNSPLHF
clone size: .; V gene: TRBV7-8; J gene: TRBJ2-3; D gene: TRBD2; CDR3 DNA: TGTGCCAGCAGCTTAGTAGGACTAGCGGGGGGGCTAGCAGATACGCAGTATTTT; CDR3 protein: CASSLVGLAGGLADTQYF
clone size: .; V gene: TRBV10-3; J gene: TRBJ1-5; D gene: .; CDR3 DNA: TGTGCCATCAGTCCCGGGAGCAACAATCAGCCCCAGCATTTT; CDR3 protein: CAISPGSNNQPQHF
clone size: .; V gene: TRBV7-8; J gene: TRBJ1-5; D gene: TRBD1; CDR3 DNA: TGTGCCAGCAGCTTTAATAGGGGGCAGGGTAGGAGCAATCAGCCCCAGCATTTT; CDR3 protein: CASSFNRGQGRSNQPQHF
clone size: .; V gene: TRBV5-4; J gene: TRBJ1-1; D gene: .; CDR3 DNA: TGTGCCAGCAGCGACCCCCGGGGGGGCACTGAAGCTTTCTTT; CDR3 protein: CASSDPRGGTEAFF
clone size: once; V gene: TRBV6-6; J gene: TRBJ1-4; D gene: TRBD1; CDR3 DNA: TGTGCCAGCAGTTACCTGGACAGGGCCACTAATGAAAAACTGTTTTTT; CDR3 protein: CASSYLDRATNEKLFF
clone size: .; V gene: TRBV11-2; J gene: TRBJ2-7; D gene: .; CDR3 DNA: TGTGCCAGCAGCTTAGGCTACAGGGACACCTACGAGCAGTACTTC; CDR3 protein: CASSLGYRDTYEQYF
clone size: .; V gene: TRBV5-4; J gene: TRBJ2-2; D gene: TRBD1; CDR3 DNA: TGTGCCAGCAGCACAGGACAGGGAGGAACCGGGGAGCTGTTTTTT; CDR3 protein: CASSTGQGGTGELFF
clone size: .; V gene: TRBV12-3/TRBV12-4; J gene: TRBJ1-2; D gene: .; CDR3 DNA: TGTGCCAGCAGCCTTCTACAGGGAGTTGGCTACACCTTC; CDR3 protein: CASSLLQGVGYTF
clone size: .; V gene: TRBV19; J gene: TRBJ2-1; D gene: .; CDR3 DNA: TGTGCCAGTAGTATATCCAAAAACAATGAGCAGTTCTTC; CDR3 protein: CASSISKNNEQFF
clone size: .; V gene: TRBV10-1; J gene: TRBJ2-5; D gene: TRBD1; CDR3 DNA: TGCGCCAGCAGTGAAGGGACAGGGGGCTTCGAGACCCAGTACTTC; CDR3 protein: CASSEGTGGFETQYF
clone size: .; V gene: TRBV11-2; J gene: TRBJ1-1; D gene: TRBD1; CDR3 DNA: TGTGCCAGCAGCCGGGGACAGGGGGCGGCTACTGAAGCTTTCTTT; CDR3 protein: CASSRGQGAATEAFF
clone size: few; V gene: TRBV7-8; J gene: TRBJ1-5; D gene: TRBD1; CDR3 DNA: TGTGCCAGCAGCCGGGACAGATCAAATAGCAATCAGCCCCAGCATTTT; CDR3 protein: CASSRDRSNSNQPQHF
clone size: .; V gene: TRBV19; J gene: TRBJ2-2; D gene: TRBD1; CDR3 DNA: TGTGCCAGTAGGCGACAGGGGGACACCGGGGAGCTGTTTTTT; CDR3 protein: CASRRQGDTGELFF
clone size: .; V gene: TRBV19; J gene: TRBJ1-2; D gene: .; CDR3 DNA: TGTGCCAGTAGTATTGACTTGGCGCAGGGATATGGCTACACCTTC; CDR3 protein: CASSIDLAQGYGYTF
clone size: .; V gene: TRBV20-1; J gene: TRBJ2-5; D gene: .; CDR3 DNA: TGCAGTGCTAGTGGTGGAGGGTCAGAGACCCAGTACTTC; CDR3 protein: CSASGGGSETQYF
clone size: .; V gene: TRBV5-4; J gene: TRBJ2-3; D gene: .; CDR3 DNA: TGTGCCAGCAGCAGGCTCTTAGCGACGGGAGCAGATACGCAGTATTTT; CDR3 protein: CASSRLLATGADTQYF
clone size: few; V gene: TRBV10-1; J gene: TRBJ1-1; D gene: TRBD1; CDR3 DNA: TGCGCCAGCAGTGAGGTGACAGGGCATGAAGCTTTCTTT; CDR3 protein: CASSEVTGHEAFF
clone size: .; V gene: TRBV24-1; J gene: TRBJ1-2; D gene: .; CDR3 DNA: TGTGCCACCAGTGATCCGTATGGCTACACCTTC; CDR3 protein: CATSDPYGYTF
clone size: .; V gene: TRBV27; J gene: TRBJ2-5; D gene: TRBD2; CDR3 DNA: TGTGCCAGCAGTTTATTAAGCGGGGGGGCAGAGACCCAGTACTTC; CDR3 protein: CASSLLSGGAETQYF
clone size: .; V gene: TRBV12-3/TRBV12-4; J gene: TRBJ1-2; D gene: .; CDR3 DNA: TGTGCCAGCAGTTTTGACAGAAACTATGGCTACACCTTC; CDR3 protein: CASSFDRNYGYTF
clone size: .; V gene: TRBV5-4; J gene: TRBJ1-1; D gene: .; CDR3 DNA: TGTGCCAGCAGCCCCGGGTCCAGAATGAACACTGAAGCTTTCTTT; CDR3 protein: CASSPGSRMNTEAFF
clone size: .; V gene: TRBV6-5; J gene: TRBJ1-1; D gene: .; CDR3 DNA: TGTGCCAGCAGGATCGACATGGGGGGAACTGAAGCTTTCTTT; CDR3 protein: CASRIDMGGTEAFF
clone size: .; V gene: TRBV29-1; J gene: TRBJ2-7; D gene: TRBD1; CDR3 DNA: TGCAGCGTGTCTGGGACAGGGATCCTAGAGCAGTACTTC; CDR3 protein: CSVSGTGILEQYF
clone size: few; V gene: TRBV18; J gene: TRBJ2-5; D gene: .; CDR3 DNA: TGTGCCAGCTCACCACCAAGTATGGGGGGGCGAGAGACCCAGTACTTC; CDR3 protein: CASSPPSMGGRETQYF
clone size: few; V gene: TRBV11-1; J gene: TRBJ2-1; D gene: .; CDR3 DNA: TGTGCCAGCAGCTTAGAAGTCGAGAATGAGCAGTTCTTC; CDR3 protein: CASSLEVENEQFF